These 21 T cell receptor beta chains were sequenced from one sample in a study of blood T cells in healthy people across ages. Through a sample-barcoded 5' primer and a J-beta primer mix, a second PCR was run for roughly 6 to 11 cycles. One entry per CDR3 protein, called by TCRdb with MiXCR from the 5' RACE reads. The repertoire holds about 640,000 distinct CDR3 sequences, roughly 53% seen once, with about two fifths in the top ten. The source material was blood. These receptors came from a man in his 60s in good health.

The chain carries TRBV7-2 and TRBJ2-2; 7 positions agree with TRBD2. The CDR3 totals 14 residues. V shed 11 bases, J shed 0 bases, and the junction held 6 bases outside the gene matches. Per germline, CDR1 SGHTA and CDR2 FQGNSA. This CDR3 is CADRAGPNTGELFF. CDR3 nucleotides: TGTGCCGACAGAGCGGGACCGAACACCGGGGAGCTGTTTTTT.

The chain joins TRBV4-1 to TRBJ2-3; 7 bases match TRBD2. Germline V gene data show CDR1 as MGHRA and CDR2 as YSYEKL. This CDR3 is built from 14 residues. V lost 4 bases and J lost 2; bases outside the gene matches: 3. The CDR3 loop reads CASSPSGPTDTQYF. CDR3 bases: TGCGCCAGCAGCCCTAGCGGACCCACAGATACGCAGTATTTT.

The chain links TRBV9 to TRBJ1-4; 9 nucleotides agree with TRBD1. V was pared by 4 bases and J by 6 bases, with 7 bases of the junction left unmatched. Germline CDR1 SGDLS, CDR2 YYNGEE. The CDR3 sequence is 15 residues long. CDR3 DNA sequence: TGTGCCAGCAGCCTACGACAGGGGGAAGATGAAAAACTGTTTTTT. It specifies CASSLRQGEDEKLFF.

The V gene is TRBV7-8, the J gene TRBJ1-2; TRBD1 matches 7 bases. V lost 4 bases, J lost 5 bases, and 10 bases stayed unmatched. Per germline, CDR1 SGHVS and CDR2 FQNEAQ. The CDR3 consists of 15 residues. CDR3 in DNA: TGTGCCAGCAGCTCTAATTGGGACAGCGGGTATGGCTACACCTTC. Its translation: CASSSNWDSGYGYTF.

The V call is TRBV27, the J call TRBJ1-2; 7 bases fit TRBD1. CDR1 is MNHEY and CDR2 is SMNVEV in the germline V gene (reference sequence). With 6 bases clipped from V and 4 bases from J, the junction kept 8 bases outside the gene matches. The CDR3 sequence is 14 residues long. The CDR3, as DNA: TGTGCCAGCAGACCGCCGACAGGGCGCTATGGCTACACCTTC. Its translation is CASRPPTGRYGYTF.

The CDR3 DNA is TGTGCCAGCAGTCCACGAGTTGGGGGGTACAATGAGCAGTTCTTC. Amino acid sequence: CASSPRVGGYNEQFF. The chain combines TRBV12-3 or TRBV12-4 with TRBJ2-1; perhaps TRBD2 as D (6 bases). The V end was cut by 5 bases, the J end by 4 bases, with 15 bases between. This CDR3 is built from 15 residues.

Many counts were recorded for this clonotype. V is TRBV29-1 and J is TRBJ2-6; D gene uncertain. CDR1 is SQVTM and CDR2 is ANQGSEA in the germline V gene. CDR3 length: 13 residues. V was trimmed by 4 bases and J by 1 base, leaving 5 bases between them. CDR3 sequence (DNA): TGCAGCGTTGCAGAATCTGGGGCCAACGTCCTGACTTTC. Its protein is CSVAESGANVLTF. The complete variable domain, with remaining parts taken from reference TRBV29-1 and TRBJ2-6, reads SAVISQKPSRDICQRGTSLTIQCQVDSQVTMMFWYRQQPGQSLTLIATANQGSEATYESGFVIDKFPISRPNLTFSTLTVSNMSPEDSSIYLCSVAESGANVLTFGAGSRLTVL.

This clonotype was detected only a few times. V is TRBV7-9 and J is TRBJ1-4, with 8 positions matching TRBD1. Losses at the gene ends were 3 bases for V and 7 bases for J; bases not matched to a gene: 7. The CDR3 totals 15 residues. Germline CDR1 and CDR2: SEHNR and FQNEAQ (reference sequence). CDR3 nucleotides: TGTGCCAGCAGCTTGGGCTCGACAGGGGCTGAAAAACTGTTTTTT. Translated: CASSLGSTGAEKLFF.

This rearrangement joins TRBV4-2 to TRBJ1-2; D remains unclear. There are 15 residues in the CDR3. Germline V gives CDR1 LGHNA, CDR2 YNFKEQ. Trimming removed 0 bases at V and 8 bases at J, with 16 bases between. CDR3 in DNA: TGTGCCAGCAGCCAAGATGACACTCGCCCCCGGGGCTACACCTTC. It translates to CASSQDDTRPRGYTF.

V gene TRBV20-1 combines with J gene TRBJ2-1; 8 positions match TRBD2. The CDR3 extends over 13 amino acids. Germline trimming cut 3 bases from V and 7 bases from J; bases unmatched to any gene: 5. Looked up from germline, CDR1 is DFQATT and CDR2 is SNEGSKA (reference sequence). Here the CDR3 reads CSASTGGPNEQFF. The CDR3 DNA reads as TGCAGTGCTAGTACGGGGGGGCCGAATGAGCAGTTCTTC.

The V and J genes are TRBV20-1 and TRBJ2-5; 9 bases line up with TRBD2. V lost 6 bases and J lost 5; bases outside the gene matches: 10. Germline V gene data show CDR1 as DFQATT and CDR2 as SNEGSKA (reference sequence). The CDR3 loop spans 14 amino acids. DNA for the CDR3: TGCAGTGCCCTCTCGGGACTAGCTAGGGAGACCCAGTACTTC. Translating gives CSALSGLARETQYF.

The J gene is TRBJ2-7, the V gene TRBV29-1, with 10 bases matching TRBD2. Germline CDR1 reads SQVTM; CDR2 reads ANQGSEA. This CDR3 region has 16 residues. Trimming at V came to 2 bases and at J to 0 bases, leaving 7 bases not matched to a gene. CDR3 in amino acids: CSVEKVAGGRSYEQYF. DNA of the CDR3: TGCAGCGTTGAAAAGGTAGCGGGGGGACGCTCCTACGAGCAGTACTTC.

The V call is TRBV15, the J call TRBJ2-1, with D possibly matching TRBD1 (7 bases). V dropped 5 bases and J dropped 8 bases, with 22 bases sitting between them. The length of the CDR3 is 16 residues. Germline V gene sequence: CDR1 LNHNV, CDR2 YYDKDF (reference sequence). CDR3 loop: CATSSGGGQGTDEQFF. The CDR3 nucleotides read TGTGCCACCAGCTCCGGAGGGGGCCAGGGTACGGATGAGCAGTTCTTC.

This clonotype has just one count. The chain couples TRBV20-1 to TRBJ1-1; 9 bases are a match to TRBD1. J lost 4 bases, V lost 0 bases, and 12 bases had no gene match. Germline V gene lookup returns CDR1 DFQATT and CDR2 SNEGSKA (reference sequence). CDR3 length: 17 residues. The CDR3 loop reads CSARDFSKQGAVTEAFF. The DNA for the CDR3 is TGCAGTGCTAGAGATTTCTCAAAACAGGGGGCGGTCACTGAAGCTTTCTTT.

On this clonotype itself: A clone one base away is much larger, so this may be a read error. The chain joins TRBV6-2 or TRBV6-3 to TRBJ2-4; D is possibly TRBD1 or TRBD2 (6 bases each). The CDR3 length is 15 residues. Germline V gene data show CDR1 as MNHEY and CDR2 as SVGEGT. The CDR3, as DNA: TGTGCCAGCAGTTACGCGGGGACAAACAAAAACTTTCAGTACTTC. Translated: CASSYAGTNKNFQYF.

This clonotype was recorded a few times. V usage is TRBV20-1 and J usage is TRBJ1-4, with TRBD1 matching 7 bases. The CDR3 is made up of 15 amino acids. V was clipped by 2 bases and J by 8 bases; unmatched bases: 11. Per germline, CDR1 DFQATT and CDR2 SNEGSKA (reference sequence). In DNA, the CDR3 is TGCAGTGCTAGATCAGGGGGGAGCCGAGGAGAAAAACTGTTTTTT. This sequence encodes CSARSGGSRGEKLFF.

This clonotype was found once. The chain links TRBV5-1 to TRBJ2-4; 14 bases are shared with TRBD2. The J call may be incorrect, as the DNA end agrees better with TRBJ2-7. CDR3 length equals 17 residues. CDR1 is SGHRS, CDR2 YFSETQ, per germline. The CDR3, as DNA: TGCGCCAGCAGCCTGACTAGCGGGGGGGGATTTTCCTACGAGCAGTACTTC. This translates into CASSLTSGGGFSYEQYF.

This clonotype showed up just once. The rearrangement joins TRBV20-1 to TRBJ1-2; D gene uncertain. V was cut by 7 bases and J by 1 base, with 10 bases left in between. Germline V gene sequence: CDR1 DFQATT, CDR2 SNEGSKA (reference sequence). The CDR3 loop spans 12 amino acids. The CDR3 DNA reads TGCAGTGTCCCCTACCTTAACTATGGCTACACCTTC. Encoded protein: CSVPYLNYGYTF.

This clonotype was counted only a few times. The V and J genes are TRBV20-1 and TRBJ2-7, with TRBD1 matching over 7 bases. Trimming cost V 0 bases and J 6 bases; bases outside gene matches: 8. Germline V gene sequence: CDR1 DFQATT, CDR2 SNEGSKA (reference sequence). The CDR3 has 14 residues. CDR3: CSARESGTVIEQYF. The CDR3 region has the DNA TGCAGTGCTAGAGAATCCGGGACAGTCATCGAGCAGTACTTC.

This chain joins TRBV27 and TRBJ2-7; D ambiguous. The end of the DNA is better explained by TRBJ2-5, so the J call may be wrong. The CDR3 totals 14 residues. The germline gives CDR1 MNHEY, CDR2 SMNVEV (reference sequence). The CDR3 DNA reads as TGTGCCAGCAGTTTTTTAAGGGCGGATGAGACCCAGTACTTC. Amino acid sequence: CASSFLRADETQYF.

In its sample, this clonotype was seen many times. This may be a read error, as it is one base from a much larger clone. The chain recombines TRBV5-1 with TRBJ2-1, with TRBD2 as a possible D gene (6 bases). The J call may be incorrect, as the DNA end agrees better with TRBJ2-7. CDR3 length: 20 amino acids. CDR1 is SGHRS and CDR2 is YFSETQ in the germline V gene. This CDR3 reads CASSPAGTPSVTSSYNEQYF. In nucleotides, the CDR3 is TGCGCCAGCAGCCCGGCCGGGACTCCCAGTGTGACCAGCTCCTACAATGAGCAGTACTTC.